This T cell receptor (beta chain) was sequenced during a study of cytomegalovirus exposure and HLA in healthy donors. Looking at the study overall: A later analysis reported the approximately 120 validation repertoires used the same platform as the roughly 700 first-cohort repertoires. Study-wide results and caveats: The classifier reportedly diagnosed cytomegalovirus status with high sensitivity and specificity. Cytomegalovirus association was assigned to under 200 TCR beta chains.

Method: immunoSEQ multiplex PCR; TCRdb's copy keeps in-frame clones and lacks some. The data show about 350,000 clones, with roughly 90% seen just once and approximately 1% held by the top ten. Donors came from a validation cohort of over a hundred subjects, distinct from the first 666-subject cohort. Germline loops: CDR1 SGHAT, CDR2 FQDESV (reference sequence). V dropped 1 base and J dropped 0; count of bases not matched to a gene: 1. The CDR3 sequence is 15 residues long. A word on this clone: Its specificity is unknown. The sample holds other DNA sequences that translate to the same CDR3.

The J gene is TRBJ1-2, the V gene TRBV11-1; 8 bases are a match to TRBD1. This receptor was identified in a young woman in good health and CMV-seropositive. Sequences were obtained from PBMCs. The CDR3 DNA follows: TGTGCCAGCAGCTTAGGGGACAGGCCTAACTATGGCTACACCTTC. It encodes CASSLGDRPNYGYTF.